This entry lists 16 T cell receptor beta chains sequenced from one sample in a study of T cell responses to AZD1222 COVID-19 vaccine. The table came from immunoSEQ multiplex PCR; TCRdb's copy has only in-frame clones and leaves some out. The table includes some 100,000 clones, approximately 90% detected once. Sequenced material: peripheral blood, taken on day 0 of AZD1222 vaccination. All receptors come from an adult in good health.

J is TRBJ1-4 and V is TRBV5-6; the D is unclear. In germline, CDR1 is SGHDT, CDR2 YYEEEE. The CDR3 contains 16 residues. V gave up 2 bases and J gave up 6 bases, with 17 bases separating them. The CDR3 DNA reads as TGTGCCAGCAGCTTCCCACGCGGGCGCGGCGATGAAAAACTGTTTTTT. Translated: CASSFPRGRGDEKLFF.

The rearrangement uses TRBV19 and TRBJ1-1; 9 bases are shared with TRBD1. The ends lost 10 bases at V and 1 base at J; junction bases unmatched: 4. The CDR3 runs 13 residues. Germline V gene lookup returns CDR1 LNHDA and CDR2 SQIVND (reference sequence). CDR3 sequence: CAINRGPNTEAFF. The CDR3 nucleotides are TGTGCCATTAACAGGGGGCCGAACACTGAAGCTTTCTTT. Full variable domain (rest looked up from reference TRBV19 and TRBJ1-1): DGGITQSPKYLFRKEGQNVTLSCEQNLNHDAMYWYRQDPGQGLRLIYYSQIVNDFQKGDIAEGYSVSREKKESFPLTVTSAQKNPTAFYLCAINRGPNTEAFFGQGTRLTVV.

The chain uses TRBV15 and TRBJ2-1, with D possibly TRBD2 on 6 matching bases. The CDR3 totals 13 residues. V lost 5 bases and J lost 3, with 8 bases in between. Germline loops: CDR1 LNHNV, CDR2 YYDKDF (reference sequence). The CDR3 sequence is CATSGDFYNEQFF. The CDR3 bases are TGTGCCACCAGCGGGGACTTCTACAATGAGCAGTTCTTC.

This chain joins TRBV23-1 and TRBJ1-2; tentative D call: TRBD1 (5 bases). TRBV23-1 is flagged as an ORF with uncertain function. Trimming removed 4 bases at V and 1 base at J, with 10 bases between. The CDR3 length is 14 residues. CDR3 DNA: TGCGCCAGCAGTCTATCGGGACTTAACTATGGCTACACCTTC. It yields the protein CASSLSGLNYGYTF.

V gene TRBV27 combines with J gene TRBJ1-2, with D perhaps matching TRBD1 (5 bases). The CDR3 runs 13 residues. CDR1 MNHEY and CDR2 SMNVEV come from the germline V gene (reference sequence). V shed 5 bases and J shed 6 bases, with 13 bases lying between them. The CDR3 is CASSPGWIHGYTF. The CDR3 nucleotides read TGTGCCAGCAGTCCAGGGTGGATACATGGCTACACCTTC.

The rearrangement uses TRBV5-4 and TRBJ2-1, with TRBD2 matching over 8 bases. CDR1 is SGHNT, CDR2 YYREEE, per germline (reference sequence). The length of the CDR3 is 16 residues. The V and J ends lost 4 bases and 5 bases, in that order; junction bases with no gene match: 11. This CDR3 is CASSPTRAGVNNEQFF. Written as DNA, the CDR3 is TGTGCCAGCAGCCCCACAAGAGCGGGAGTAAACAATGAGCAGTTCTTC.

The count of this clone is one. The chain is built from TRBV11-2 and TRBJ2-7; D not certain. The CDR3 length is 13 residues. CDR1 and CDR2 (germline): SGHAT, FQNNGV. Trimming pared 1 base from V and 5 bases from J, leaving 9 bases between. The CDR3: CASSLGLRNEQYF. Written as DNA, the CDR3 is TGTGCCAGCAGCTTAGGACTTCGGAACGAGCAGTACTTC.

The CDR3 coding sequence is TGTGCCAGCAGCCCGCAGGGGTACGGGACTCGAATCAATGAGCAGTTCTTC. This encodes CASSPQGYGTRINEQFF. V is TRBV7-9 and J is TRBJ2-1; D might be TRBD1 or TRBD2, each matching 6 bases. CDR1 SEHNR and CDR2 FQNEAQ come from the germline V gene (reference sequence). V was pared by 5 bases and J by 6 bases, with 23 bases between. The CDR3 totals 17 residues.

The chain employs TRBV6-2 or TRBV6-3 and TRBJ2-1; possible D gene TRBD2, 7 bases. The CDR3 is 12 residues long. V lost 2 bases and J lost 15, with 14 bases in between. The V gene's germline CDR1 is MNHEY and CDR2 SVGEGT. CDR3 sequence reads: CASSYLRGGSFF. Written as DNA, the CDR3 is TGTGCCAGCAGTTACCTCAGGGGAGGGTCGTTCTTC.

The chain links TRBV5-6 to TRBJ2-4, with D possibly called TRBD1 or TRBD2 (6 bases each). CDR3 size: 14 residues. The V and J ends lost 1 base and 9 bases respectively, with 14 bases between them. The germline CDR1 and CDR2 sequences are SGHDT and YYEEEE. The DNA of the CDR3 is TGTGCCAGCAGCTTGTTACAGGGAGGTCCCATTCAGTACTTC. Protein product: CASSLLQGGPIQYF.

The rearrangement uses TRBV2 and TRBJ2-7; 13 nucleotides line up with TRBD2. V was clipped by 7 bases and J by 7 bases; unmatched bases: 7. Germline loops: CDR1 SNHLY, CDR2 FYNNEI. This CDR3 has 14 residues. CDR3 region: CASKAEGLAGEQYF. The DNA for the CDR3 is TGTGCCAGCAAGGCGGAGGGACTAGCGGGAGAGCAGTACTTC.

The chain uses TRBV11-2 and TRBJ1-3; no clear D gene. CDR1 is SGHAT and CDR2 is FQNNGV in the germline V gene. This CDR3 region has 15 residues. V was trimmed by 0 bases and J by 4 bases, leaving 10 bases between them. The CDR3 region is CASSLEKLKGNTIYF. As DNA, the CDR3 is TGTGCCAGCAGCTTAGAGAAGCTCAAGGGAAACACCATATATTTT.

The gene calls are TRBV6-4 and TRBJ2-1, with TRBD2 as a possible D gene (6 bases). Per germline, CDR1 MRHNA and CDR2 SNTAGT. Trimming took off 8 bases at V and 4 bases at J, with 15 bases between the two ends. CDR3 size: 14 residues. The CDR3 DNA sequence: TGTGCCAGCGACCGGGACTGGGAATACAATGAGCAGTTCTTC. Protein: CASDRDWEYNEQFF.

J is TRBJ1-1 and V is TRBV25-1, with a possible D match to TRBD1 (5 bases). CDR1 is MGHDK and CDR2 is SYGVNS in the germline V gene. The CDR3 totals 13 residues. With 0 bases removed from V and 10 bases from J, the gap between germline ends came to 12 bases. CDR3 sequence reads: CASSEYGGWTAFF. CDR3 DNA sequence: TGTGCCAGCAGTGAATACGGGGGATGGACAGCTTTCTTT.

V gene TRBV19 combines with J gene TRBJ1-5; no clear D gene. Per the germline V gene, CDR1 is LNHDA and CDR2 is SQIVND (reference sequence). V lost 6 bases and J lost 6, with 18 bases in between. This CDR3 has 15 amino acids. CDR3 sequence reads: CASSFGSPKGQPQHF. DNA of the CDR3: TGTGCCAGTAGCTTTGGCTCCCCTAAGGGTCAGCCCCAGCATTTT.

This clone showed up just once. The chain carries TRBV7-8 and TRBJ1-5; 9 bases fit TRBD1. The CDR3 length is 16 residues. Per the germline V gene, CDR1 is SGHVS and CDR2 is FQNEAQ. After removal of 4 bases from V and 2 bases from J, the junction contained 6 bases not matched to a gene. CDR3 nucleotides: TGTGCCAGCAGCTCATACAGGGGGCCCGGCAATCAGCCCCAGCATTTT. Its protein product is CASSSYRGPGNQPQHF.